This passage covers 23 T cell receptor beta chains from one sample sequenced in a study of blood T cell repertoires in COVID-19. Profiling relied on immunoSEQ multiplex PCR, and the TCRdb table lists in-frame clones only, not all of them. The data hold about 330,000 clones, with more than 90% observed a single time. The sequencing sample was made of PBMCs or T cells enriched from blood (not recorded which). The source is a woman in her twenties or thirties who had recovered from COVID-19.

This chain joins TRBV18 and TRBJ1-2; tentative D call: TRBD1 (6 bases). Trimming left V 2 bases short and J 2 bases short, with 9 bases between. Germline-derived CDR1 and CDR2 are KGHSH and LQKENI. The CDR3 is 14 residues long. The CDR3 is CASSPTQGNYGYTF. DNA of the CDR3: TGTGCCAGCTCACCAACACAGGGCAACTATGGCTACACCTTC.

This sequence joins TRBV2 and TRBJ2-7; 7 bases align to TRBD1. V trimming: 8 bases; J trimming: 5 bases; junction bases outside the gene matches: 12. The CDR3 runs to 14 residues. Germline lookup yields CDR1 SNHLY and CDR2 FYNNEI. For the CDR3, the DNA is TGTGCCAGCGGGGTAGACAGGGCGGTCGACGAGCAGTACTTC. Protein sequence: CASGVDRAVDEQYF. The full variable domain, with the rest looked up from reference TRBV2 and TRBJ2-7, is EPEVTQTPSHQVTQMGQEVILRCVPISNHLYFYWYRQILGQKVEFLVSFYNNEISEKSEIFDDQFSVERPDGSNFTLKIRSTKLEDSAMYFCASGVDRAVDEQYFGPGTRLTVT.

The CDR3 DNA reads TGTGCCAGTAGTCGGCGGGAGGGGCACAATGAGCAGTTCTTC. Amino acids: CASSRREGHNEQFF. This chain connects TRBV19 to TRBJ2-1; TRBD2 matches 9 bases. The length of the CDR3 is 14 residues. Trimming removed 5 bases from V and 5 bases from J; junction bases left unmatched: 4. Germline CDR1 LNHDA, CDR2 SQIVND (reference sequence). Based on the CDR3 plus reference TRBV19 and TRBJ2-1, the full variable domain is DGGITQSPKYLFRKEGQNVTLSCEQNLNHDAMYWYRQDPGQGLRLIYYSQIVNDFQKGDIAEGYSVSREKKESFPLTVTSAQKNPTAFYLCASSRREGHNEQFFGPGTRLTVL.

CDR3 nucleotide sequence: TGTGCCAGCGTCCGACAGGGGGCCGTTCATGAGCAGTTCTTC. It translates to CASVRQGAVHEQFF. The chain is built from TRBV7-2 and TRBJ2-1; 10 positions agree with TRBD1. J was trimmed by 8 bases and V by 8 bases; bases with no gene match: 9. In germline, CDR1 is SGHTA, CDR2 FQGNSA. The CDR3 is 14 residues long.

This clone was observed once. The chain employs TRBV5-1 and TRBJ2-7; TRBD1 agrees at 9 bases. The junction had 5 bases not matched to a gene; V was cut back by 4 bases and J by 0 bases. CDR3 size: 15 residues. The germline V gene encodes CDR1 SGHRS and CDR2 YFSETQ. The CDR3 nucleotides are TGCGCCAGCAGCCTAGACAGGGGGTACTCCTACGAGCAGTACTTC. It yields the protein CASSLDRGYSYEQYF.

The chain has TRBV7-6 and TRBJ2-1, with a tentative D call TRBD2 (6 bases). With 2 bases removed from V and 0 bases from J, the gap between germline ends came to 11 bases. The CDR3 spans 16 residues. The germline CDR1 and CDR2 sequences are SGHVS and FNYEAQ. The CDR3 sequence is CASSLLRESSYNEQFF. The CDR3 nucleotides read TGTGCCAGCAGCTTACTCCGGGAGAGCTCCTACAATGAGCAGTTCTTC.

The chain couples TRBV18 to TRBJ2-1, with TRBD2 as a possible D gene (6 bases). Per germline, CDR1 KGHSH and CDR2 LQKENI. V lost 2 bases to trimming and J lost 5 bases, with 7 bases between them. The CDR3 has 13 residues. CDR3: CASSPRLDNEQFF. The DNA for the CDR3 is TGTGCCAGCTCACCAAGACTAGACAATGAGCAGTTCTTC.

This chain uses TRBV6-5 with TRBJ2-2, with TRBD2 matching 9 bases. The germline CDR1 and CDR2 sequences are MNHEY and SVGAGI. There are 15 residues in the CDR3. V trimming: 6 bases; J trimming: 5 bases; junction bases outside the gene matches: 7. CDR3 DNA sequence: TGTGCCAGCAGAGCCGGGACTAGCCGAACCGGGGAGCTGTTTTTT. Translating gives CASRAGTSRTGELFF.

The chain carries TRBV12-5 and TRBJ2-3; D unresolved. Germline V gene sequence: CDR1 LGHNT, CDR2 FRNRAP. V was trimmed by 1 base and J by 5 bases, leaving 13 bases between them. CDR3 length: 15 residues. CDR3 sequence reads: CASGLGWPGRDTQYF. The CDR3 DNA is TGTGCTAGTGGTTTGGGCTGGCCAGGAAGAGATACGCAGTATTTT.

The rearrangement uses TRBV4-2 and TRBJ2-1; 14 bases agree with TRBD2. This CDR3 contains 18 residues. The J segment lost 1 base and the V segment lost 4 bases, leaving 6 bases of the junction unmatched. CDR1 and CDR2 from the germline V gene are LGHNA and YNFKEQ. CDR3 nucleotides: TGTGCCAGCAGCCTGGGGACTAGCGGGGGCGGGTCCTACAATGAGCAGTTCTTC. Translated, it gives CASSLGTSGGGSYNEQFF.

A single count supports this clone. The rearrangement links TRBV30 to TRBJ2-1; 10 nucleotides match TRBD2. Germline trimming cut 0 bases from V and 4 bases from J; bases unmatched to any gene: 3. The CDR3 has 15 amino acids. CDR1 and CDR2 from the germline V gene are GTSNPN and SVGIG (reference sequence). The chain's CDR3 is CAWSVPSGSYNEQFF. In nucleotides, the CDR3 is TGTGCCTGGAGTGTACCTAGCGGGAGTTACAATGAGCAGTTCTTC.

The genes are TRBV7-2 and TRBJ2-1; 10 bases map to TRBD2. Germline CDR1 is SGHTA and CDR2 is FQGNSA. Unmatched junction bases numbered 11, after V lost 5 bases and J lost 7 bases. CDR3 size: 16 residues. The CDR3 DNA follows: TGTGCCAGCAGCCCGAACCTAGCGGGGGCCGTAAATGAGCAGTTCTTC. It encodes CASSPNLAGAVNEQFF.

The V and J genes are TRBV24-1 and TRBJ2-1; 11 bases align to TRBD2. In germline, CDR1 is KGHDR, CDR2 SFDVKD. The J segment lost 0 bases and the V segment lost 3 bases, leaving 12 bases of the junction unmatched. The CDR3 is 20 amino acids. DNA of the CDR3: TGTGCCACCAGTGATGACGGACTAGCGGGTCACCAAAGCTCCTACAATGAGCAGTTCTTC. It encodes CATSDDGLAGHQSSYNEQFF.

The chain carries TRBV7-8 and TRBJ1-1, with D uncertain. V was pared by 4 bases and J by 3 bases, with 9 bases between. This CDR3 is 13 amino acids long. CDR1 SGHVS and CDR2 FQNEAQ come from the germline V gene. CDR3 loop: CASSYTSDTEAFF. The CDR3 DNA follows: TGTGCCAGCAGCTATACCTCGGACACTGAAGCTTTCTTT.

This clone was seen more than once but under ten times. The chain's CDR3 is CASSSPGLETDTQYF. CDR3 in DNA: TGTGCCAGCAGCTCACCGGGACTAGAAACAGATACGCAGTATTTT. The rearrangement links TRBV11-3 to TRBJ2-3; 8 bases fit TRBD2. Germline V gene sequence: CDR1 SGHNT, CDR2 YENEEA. The CDR3 is 15 amino acids. J was trimmed by 3 bases and V by 4 bases; bases with no gene match: 6.

The chain is built from TRBV9 and TRBJ2-1, with 10 bases matching TRBD2. The ends lost 0 bases at V and 1 base at J; junction bases unmatched: 10. From germline, CDR1 is SGDLS and CDR2 YYNGEE. CDR3 size: 19 residues. CDR3: CASSVGSSGGFTSYNEQFF. The CDR3 coding sequence is TGTGCCAGCAGCGTAGGGAGTAGCGGGGGGTTTACGTCCTACAATGAGCAGTTCTTC.

The chain combines TRBV18 with TRBJ1-1, with TRBD1 as a possible D gene (6 bases). CDR3 size: 14 residues. Trimming left V 3 bases short and J 6 bases short, with 14 bases between. The V gene's germline CDR1 is KGHSH and CDR2 LQKENI. The CDR3, as DNA: TGTGCCAGCTCACCCCGACAGGAGTTGGCTGAAGCTTTCTTT. Translating it yields CASSPRQELAEAFF. The full variable domain, with the rest looked up from reference TRBV18 and TRBJ1-1, is NAGVMQNPRHLVRRRGQEARLRCSPMKGHSHVYWYRQLPEEGLKFMVYLQKENIIDESGMPKERFSAEFPKEGPSILRIQQVVRGDSAAYFCASSPRQELAEAFFGQGTRLTVV.

The chain links TRBV9 to TRBJ1-4; D unclear. V was cut by 0 bases and J by 4 bases, with 7 bases left in between. Germline CDR1 is SGDLS and CDR2 is YYNGEE. This CDR3 has 14 residues. CDR3 in amino acids: CASSVGGLNEKLFF. CDR3 in DNA: TGTGCCAGCAGCGTAGGCGGACTTAATGAAAAACTGTTTTTT.

The genes are TRBV7-2 and TRBJ2-1; no definite D call. The CDR3 is made up of 13 amino acids. V was cut by 2 bases and J by 6 bases, with 8 bases left in between. Germline values: CDR1 SGHTA, CDR2 FQGNSA. Here the CDR3 DNA reads TGTGCCAGCAGCTTACTGGGCCTCAATGAGCAGTTCTTC. It is translated as CASSLLGLNEQFF.

This chain links TRBV12-3 or TRBV12-4 with TRBJ2-1, with a possible D match to TRBD1 (5 bases). The CDR3 length is 13 residues. The germline V and J ends were trimmed by 7 bases and 9 bases, with 16 bases remaining between them. CDR3 DNA sequence: TGTGCCAGCACTAAGGTAGGGGATGGTGAGCAGTTCTTC. It translates to CASTKVGDGEQFF.

This chain links TRBV6-2 or TRBV6-3 with TRBJ2-1; 11 bases line up with TRBD2. V lost 4 bases and J lost 10; bases outside the gene matches: 3. Germline CDR1 and CDR2: MNHEY and SVGEGT. The CDR3 sequence is 13 residues long. The CDR3 nucleotides are TGTGCCAGCAGTTTTACTAGCGGGGGCGAGCAGTTCTTC. It encodes CASSFTSGGEQFF.

J is TRBJ2-1 and V is TRBV18; D is uncertain. Per germline, CDR1 KGHSH and CDR2 LQKENI. Trimming shortened V by 1 base and J by 5 bases, and 3 bases separated the two germline ends. The CDR3 loop spans 12 amino acids. CDR3 sequence: CASSPLDNEQFF. CDR3 DNA: TGTGCCAGCTCACCACTCGACAATGAGCAGTTCTTC. Full variable domain (outside the CDR3, taken from reference TRBV18 and TRBJ2-1): NAGVMQNPRHLVRRRGQEARLRCSPMKGHSHVYWYRQLPEEGLKFMVYLQKENIIDESGMPKERFSAEFPKEGPSILRIQQVVRGDSAAYFCASSPLDNEQFFGPGTRLTVL.

This chain connects TRBV5-1 to TRBJ1-4; 9 nucleotides align to TRBD1. The length of the CDR3 is 14 residues. After removal of 2 bases from V and 7 bases from J, the junction contained 3 bases not matched to a gene. Germline CDR1 and CDR2: SGHRS and YFSETQ. CDR3 DNA: TGCGCCAGCAGCTTACAGGGGGCACGTGAAAAACTGTTTTTT. This translates into CASSLQGAREKLFF. The complete variable domain, with remaining parts taken from reference TRBV5-1 and TRBJ1-4, reads KAGVTQTPRYLIKTRGQQVTLSCSPISGHRSVSWYQQTPGQGLQFLFEYFSETQRNKGNFPGRFSGRQFSNSRSEMNVSTLELGDSALYLCASSLQGAREKLFFGSGTQLSVL.